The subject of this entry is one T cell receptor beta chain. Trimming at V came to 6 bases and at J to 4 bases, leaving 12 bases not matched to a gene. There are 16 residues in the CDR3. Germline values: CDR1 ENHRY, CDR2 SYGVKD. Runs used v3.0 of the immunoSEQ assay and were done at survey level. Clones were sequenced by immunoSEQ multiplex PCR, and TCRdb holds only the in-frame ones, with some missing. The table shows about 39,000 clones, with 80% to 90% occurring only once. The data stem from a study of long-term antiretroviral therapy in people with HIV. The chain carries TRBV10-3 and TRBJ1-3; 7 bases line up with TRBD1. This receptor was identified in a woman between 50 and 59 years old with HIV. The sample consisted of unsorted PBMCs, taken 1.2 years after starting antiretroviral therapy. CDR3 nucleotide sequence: TGTGCCATCAGCCCCCAGGGGGGGGCCTCGGGAAACACCATATATTTT. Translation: CAISPQGGASGNTIYF.